One sample yielded the 25 T cell receptor beta chains listed below, sequenced in a study of blood T cell repertoires in COVID-19. Method: immunoSEQ multiplex PCR; TCRdb's copy keeps in-frame clones and lacks some. Here the sample spans some 89,000 clones, 79% being singletons. Input material: peripheral blood. These receptors originate from a man in his sixties or seventies with acute or convalescent COVID-19.

The V gene is TRBV15, the J gene TRBJ2-1; D ambiguous. Per the germline V gene, CDR1 is LNHNV and CDR2 is YYDKDF (reference sequence). V was cut by 5 bases and J by 2 bases, with 10 bases left in between. This CDR3 is 14 amino acids long. The DNA for the CDR3 is TGTGCCACCAGCCGAGTCAGAACCTACAATGAGCAGTTCTTC. As protein: CATSRVRTYNEQFF. Supplemented by reference TRBV15 and TRBJ2-1, the full variable domain reads DAMVIQNPRYQVTQFGKPVTLSCSQTLNHNVMYWYQQKSSQAPKLLFHYYDKDFNNEADTPDNFQSRRPNTSFCFLDIRSPGLGDTAMYLCATSRVRTYNEQFFGPGTRLTVL.

In its sample, this clone was seen a few times. The chain carries TRBV10-3 and TRBJ1-5; D gene uncertain. V was trimmed by 1 base and J by 4 bases, leaving 11 bases between them. CDR1 and CDR2 (germline): ENHRY, SYGVKD. CDR3 size: 15 residues. The CDR3 DNA reads as TGTGCCATCAGTGAGTTTGGGCCAGGAAATCAGCCCCAGCATTTT. This encodes CAISEFGPGNQPQHF.

This clone was seen once. The chain carries TRBV5-1 and TRBJ2-2, with D maybe TRBD2 (5 bases). Germline CDR1 is SGHRS and CDR2 is YFSETQ. Between the trimmed V and J ends, which lost 1 base and 5 bases, there was a span of 9 bases. The CDR3 loop spans 14 amino acids. The CDR3 region is CASSLSSRTGELFF. CDR3 sequence (DNA): TGCGCCAGCAGCTTGTCTAGCCGTACCGGGGAGCTGTTTTTT.

The chain has TRBV2 and TRBJ1-2; D gene ambiguous. Per the germline V gene, CDR1 is SNHLY and CDR2 is FYNNEI. With 7 bases removed from V and 7 bases from J, the gap between germline ends came to 16 bases. The CDR3 has 13 residues. CDR3: CASTPLREGGYTF. The CDR3 nucleotides read TGTGCCAGCACCCCACTCCGGGAGGGTGGCTACACCTTC.

V is TRBV16 and J is TRBJ1-2, with D uncertain. Germline values: CDR1 KGHSY, CDR2 FQNENV. The CDR3 is 15 amino acids. Deletions cut 4 bases from V and 8 bases from J, with 20 bases between. CDR3 sequence: CASSRLAGSLGGYTF. DNA for the CDR3: TGTGCCAGCAGCCGCTTGGCCGGGAGCCTCGGGGGCTACACCTTC.

The V call is TRBV7-3, the J call TRBJ2-1; 14 bases fit TRBD2. The CDR3 is 15 amino acids. CDR1 is SGHTA, CDR2 FQGTGA, per germline. Trimming took 5 bases from V and 8 from J; bases not matched to a gene: 5. CDR3 sequence: CASSPTSGGVYEQFF. CDR3 nucleotide sequence: TGTGCCAGCAGCCCGACTAGCGGGGGGGTCTATGAGCAGTTCTTC.

The chain uses TRBV5-3 and TRBJ1-2; TRBD1 matches 11 bases. TRBV5-3 is noted as an ORF with a role that remains uncertain. Trimming at V came to 2 bases and at J to 9 bases, leaving 9 bases not matched to a gene. CDR3 length: 15 amino acids. The CDR3 sequence is CARSLRGQGVSSYTF. CDR3 in DNA: TGTGCCAGAAGCTTAAGGGGACAGGGGGTAAGTAGCTACACCTTC.

This rearrangement joins TRBV19 to TRBJ1-1, with 7 bases fitting TRBD1. This CDR3 contains 11 residues. From germline, CDR1 is LNHDA and CDR2 SQIVND (reference sequence). The V segment lost 7 bases and the J segment 11 bases; nucleotides outside the gene matches: 7. The CDR3 here is CASNDRVRAFF. The CDR3 DNA follows: TGTGCCAGTAACGACAGGGTCAGGGCTTTCTTT.

CDR3 DNA: TGCGCCAGCAGCTTGGAAGGACAGGCCTATGGCTACACCTTC. It translates to CASSLEGQAYGYTF. V is TRBV5-1 and J is TRBJ1-2; 7 nucleotides agree with TRBD1. The CDR3 has 14 residues. Germline assignment: CDR1 SGHRS and CDR2 YFSETQ. V trimming: 0 bases; J trimming: 4 bases; junction bases outside the gene matches: 3.

The chain has TRBV10-3 and TRBJ2-2; TRBD1 aligns across 7 bases. J lost 5 bases, V lost 0 bases, and 6 bases had no gene match. Germline-derived CDR1 and CDR2 are ENHRY and SYGVKD. The CDR3 has 16 amino acids. CDR3 sequence: CAISESTGRGTGELFF. CDR3 in DNA: TGTGCCATCAGTGAGTCGACAGGGAGAGGGACCGGGGAGCTGTTTTTT.

The table lists this clone with a few counts. The chain is built from TRBV28 and TRBJ2-7; perhaps TRBD1 as D (6 bases). Trimming cost V 6 bases and J 6 bases, with 15 bases left between them. The germline V gene encodes CDR1 MDHEN and CDR2 SYDVKM. The CDR3 spans 13 residues. The CDR3 sequence: CASSPSGAGEQYV. The CDR3 region has the DNA TGTGCCAGCAGCCCCTCAGGGGCCGGCGAGCAGTACGTC.

V gene TRBV6-5 combines with J gene TRBJ1-6; a possible D gene is TRBD1 (5 bases). V gave up 7 bases and J gave up 13 bases, with 11 bases separating them. Germline-derived CDR1 and CDR2 are MNHEY and SVGAGI. The CDR3 is 11 amino acids. DNA for the CDR3: TGTGCCAGCATCCCGGGACTTCCCCTCCACTTT. It codes for CASIPGLPLHF.

As DNA, the CDR3 is TGTGCCAGCAGTCTGACTAGCGGGGGGGCCTACGAGCAGTACGTC. Translating it yields CASSLTSGGAYEQYV. V and J are TRBV6-8 and TRBJ2-7, with 14 bases aligning to TRBD2. V lost 5 bases and J lost 2; bases outside the gene matches: 2. The germline V gene encodes CDR1 MNHGY and CDR2 SAAAGT. This CDR3 contains 15 residues.

The chain joins TRBV9 to TRBJ2-2; possible D gene TRBD1, 6 bases. V was clipped by 4 bases and J by 3 bases, with 10 bases between them. CDR1 and CDR2 from the germline V gene are SGDLS and YYNGEE. The CDR3 covers 14 residues. CDR3 coding DNA: TGTGCCAGCAGCCCGGGACATTACACCGGGGAGCTGTTTTTT. It specifies CASSPGHYTGELFF.

J is TRBJ1-2 and V is TRBV3-1 (or the pseudogene TRBV3-2); D remains ambiguous. Germline-derived CDR1 and CDR2 are LGHDT and YNNKEL (reference sequence). Trimming pared 1 base from V and 5 bases from J, leaving 8 bases between. The CDR3 contains 13 residues. CDR3 nucleotides: TGTGCCAGCAGCCAAGGTAGTATATATGGCTACACCTTC. As protein: CASSQGSIYGYTF.

The chain carries TRBV10-2 and TRBJ2-1, with 10 positions matching TRBD2. Germline CDR1 is WSHSY and CDR2 is SAAADI. The CDR3 spans 11 residues. Germline trimming cut 6 bases from V and 13 bases from J; bases unmatched to any gene: 3. The CDR3 DNA reads as TGCGCCAGCAGGGGACTAGCGACACAGTTCTTC. This sequence encodes CASRGLATQFF.

This clone has just a few counts. This rearrangement joins TRBV7-9 to TRBJ1-4; D gene unclear. The V gene's germline CDR1 is SEHNR and CDR2 FQNEAQ (reference sequence). Trimming took 3 bases from V and 5 from J, leaving 10 bases between them. The CDR3 has 14 amino acids. The CDR3 nucleotides read TGTGCCAGCAGCTTGGGAAGGGAGAATGAAAAACTGTTTTTT. It specifies CASSLGRENEKLFF.

This rearrangement joins TRBV5-1 to TRBJ1-2, with 8 bases that match TRBD1. The CDR3 loop spans 12 amino acids. Per the germline V gene, CDR1 is SGHRS and CDR2 is YFSETQ. Germline trimming cut 0 bases from V and 14 bases from J; bases unmatched to any gene: 6. The chain's CDR3 is CASSLGRTGLTF. The CDR3 nucleotides are TGCGCCAGCAGCTTGGGTCGGACAGGGTTGACCTTC.

V gene TRBV6-5 combines with J gene TRBJ2-3; D possibly corresponds to TRBD1 (7 bases). Germline V gives CDR1 MNHEY, CDR2 SVGAGI. This CDR3 spans 13 amino acids. V dropped 11 bases and J dropped 3 bases, with 15 bases sitting between them. The CDR3: CAGGGLGTDTQYF. In nucleotides, the CDR3 is TGTGCCGGAGGGGGCCTAGGTACAGATACGCAGTATTTT.

The chain has TRBV18 and TRBJ2-7, with 7 bases lining up with TRBD1. Germline lookup yields CDR1 KGHSH and CDR2 LQKENI. After removal of 0 bases from V and 2 bases from J, the junction contained 1 base not matched to a gene. The CDR3 loop spans 14 amino acids. This CDR3 reads CASSPPTGTYEQYF. CDR3 nucleotides: TGTGCCAGCTCACCACCGACAGGGACCTACGAGCAGTACTTC.

The chain recombines TRBV5-1 with TRBJ1-1, with 7 bases lining up with TRBD1. The germline gives CDR1 SGHRS, CDR2 YFSETQ. The CDR3 consists of 16 residues. After removal of 0 bases from V and 5 bases from J, the junction contained 10 bases not matched to a gene. The CDR3 reads CASSLALDRAGTEAFF. In nucleotides, the CDR3 is TGCGCCAGCAGCTTGGCCTTAGACAGGGCAGGGACTGAAGCTTTCTTT. The whole variable domain, filled in from reference TRBV5-1 and TRBJ1-1, reads KAGVTQTPRYLIKTRGQQVTLSCSPISGHRSVSWYQQTPGQGLQFLFEYFSETQRNKGNFPGRFSGRQFSNSRSEMNVSTLELGDSALYLCASSLALDRAGTEAFFGQGTRLTVV.

J is TRBJ1-2 and V is TRBV30; 9 bases fit TRBD1. CDR3 length: 12 amino acids. Germline trimming cut 5 bases from V and 4 bases from J; bases unmatched to any gene: 2. Germline CDR1 reads GTSNPN; CDR2 reads SVGIG (reference sequence). The CDR3 coding sequence is TGTGCCTGGGGGGACAGGGCCTATGGCTACACCTTC. Amino acid sequence: CAWGDRAYGYTF.

V and J are TRBV5-5 and TRBJ2-3; 9 bases fit TRBD2. In germline, CDR1 is SGHKS, CDR2 YYEKEE (reference sequence). The CDR3 covers 16 residues. V lost 0 bases and J lost 4; bases outside the gene matches: 6. The DNA of the CDR3 is TGTGCCAGCAGCTTGGCCGGGCGGGGGGGCTCAGATACGCAGTATTTT. Encoded protein: CASSLAGRGGSDTQYF.

The chain combines TRBV10-3 with TRBJ2-3; D remains ambiguous. The germline gives CDR1 ENHRY, CDR2 SYGVKD. CDR3 length: 13 residues. Trimming shortened V by 11 bases and J by 0 bases, and 12 bases separated the two germline ends. This CDR3 reads CAAHSRSTDTQYF. CDR3 sequence (DNA): TGTGCCGCACATAGCAGAAGCACAGATACGCAGTATTTT.

This sequence joins TRBV5-1 and TRBJ2-3; D perhaps matches TRBD2 (6 bases). From germline, CDR1 is SGHRS and CDR2 YFSETQ. This CDR3 spans 15 amino acids. Deletions cut 0 bases from V and 0 bases from J, with 8 bases between. The CDR3 bases are TGCGCCAGCAGCTTGGTACGGGAGAGCACAGATACGCAGTATTTT. Protein product: CASSLVRESTDTQYF.